Below are 12 T cell receptor beta chains sequenced from a single sample in a study of regulatory T cells in long-lasting Graves disease. Time point indicated: newly diagnosed GD, antithyroid drugs for less than 3 months. The TCR library was prepared using RNA isolated from PBMCs. Arm-PCR with iRepertoire HTBI primers amplified the CDR3 regions for these TCR beta libraries. TCRdb passed the multiplex PCR reads through MiXCR, listing each CDR3 protein once. The sample includes 350,000 to 500,000 distinct CDR3 sequences, 13% to 15% of them seen just once. The sample was also linked to a second study, of T cells in Graves' hyperthyroidism and ophthalmopathy.

The source material was peripheral blood mononuclear cells (PBMCs), sampled at new diagnosis, from a patient treated with antithyroid drugs. The receptors originated from a woman aged 45-60 years with Graves disease.

There are many counts of this clonotype. The rearrangement joins TRBV5-1 to TRBJ1-1, with 10 bases identical to TRBD1. The ends lost 3 bases at V and 3 bases at J; junction bases unmatched: 2. Germline loops: CDR1 SGHRS, CDR2 YFSETQ. This CDR3 comprises 14 residues. CDR3 in amino acids: CASSYGQGDTEAFF. DNA of the CDR3: TGCGCCAGCAGCTACGGACAGGGGGACACTGAAGCTTTCTTT.

The chain uses TRBV5-1 and TRBJ2-7; 10 nucleotides line up with TRBD2. V shed 2 bases and J 2 bases; nucleotides not matched to a gene: 7. Germline assignment: CDR1 SGHRS and CDR2 YFSETQ. This CDR3 spans 16 amino acids. The CDR3 here is CASSLPKAGGTYEQYF. CDR3 DNA sequence: TGCGCCAGCAGCTTACCCAAAGCGGGAGGGACCTACGAGCAGTACTTC.

This sequence joins TRBV7-9 and TRBJ2-1, with 11 nucleotides matching TRBD2. CDR1 is SEHNR and CDR2 is FQNEAQ in the germline V gene (reference sequence). The CDR3 spans 19 residues. V was clipped by 2 bases and J by 8 bases; unmatched bases: 17. CDR3 coding DNA: TGTGCCAGCAGCTTAACCTCCCGGCCTAGCGGGAGGCGGATGGATGAGCAGTTCTTC. Its translation is CASSLTSRPSGRRMDEQFF.

The V and J genes are TRBV9 and TRBJ1-1; no clear D. Germline CDR1 SGDLS, CDR2 YYNGEE. This CDR3 has 12 residues. V lost 0 bases, J lost 8 bases, and 8 bases lay in between. The DNA for the CDR3 is TGTGCCAGCAGCGTAGATAACCTGGAAGCTTTCTTT. Amino acid sequence: CASSVDNLEAFF.

The chain uses TRBV28 and TRBJ2-7; possibly TRBD2 for D (6 bases). Per germline, CDR1 MDHEN and CDR2 SYDVKM. Trimming cost V 10 bases and J 2 bases, with 18 bases left between them. The CDR3 covers 14 residues. The CDR3 loop is CATTRPGAAYEQYF. CDR3 bases: TGTGCCACCACCAGGCCGGGAGCGGCCTACGAGCAGTACTTC.

This clonotype was seen a handful of times. V and J are TRBV29-1 and TRBJ2-6; D not resolved. CDR1 is SQVTM, CDR2 ANQGSEA, per germline. The V gene lost 5 bases and the J gene lost 0 bases, with 8 bases spanning the gap. The CDR3 is 14 amino acids. CDR3 residues: CSVRSDSGANVLTF. CDR3 DNA sequence: TGCAGCGTTCGGTCAGACTCTGGGGCCAACGTCCTGACTTTC.

This clonotype was observed at least ten times. The gene calls are TRBV6-1 and TRBJ1-2; D is possibly TRBD1 (5 bases). The CDR3 runs to 19 residues. Germline CDR1 reads MNHNS; CDR2 reads SASEGT. V lost 3 bases to trimming and J lost 5 bases, with 28 bases between them. The CDR3 sequence: CASSDGSSGQGLDAYGYTF. In DNA, the CDR3 is TGTGCCAGCAGTGATGGTTCTTCAGGGCAGGGACTAGACGCATATGGCTACACCTTC.

This clonotype showed up many times. The chain carries TRBV11-3 and TRBJ2-1, with D hard to call. Germline CDR1 and CDR2: SGHNT and YENEEA. The CDR3 extends over 13 amino acids. V was pared by 3 bases and J by 8 bases, with 11 bases between. The DNA of the CDR3 is TGTGCCAGCAGCTTTGGGCACAGCGATGAGCAGTTCTTC. Its protein product is CASSFGHSDEQFF.

In this sample, this clonotype turned up many times. The rearrangement links TRBV10-1 to TRBJ2-3; 14 bases fit TRBD2. J was trimmed by 1 base and V by 2 bases; bases with no gene match: 2. This CDR3 has 17 amino acids. Germline CDR1 WNHNN, CDR2 SYGVQD (reference sequence). The CDR3 DNA reads TGCGCCAGCAGTGAGGGGACTAGCGGGAGTCGCACAGATACGCAGTATTTT. Amino acids: CASSEGTSGSRTDTQYF.

This clonotype occurred a few times. The V call is TRBV18, the J call TRBJ1-4; D gene unclear. CDR1 and CDR2 (germline): KGHSH, LQKENI. With 0 bases removed from V and 4 bases from J, the gap between germline ends came to 3 bases. CDR3 size: 13 residues. CDR3 in DNA: TGTGCCAGCTCACCACCCAATAATGAAAAACTGTTTTTT. Protein sequence: CASSPPNNEKLFF.

This clonotype was counted at least ten times. CDR3 DNA: TGTGCCAGCAGCTTAGGCAGGGGACATATGAACACTGAAGCTTTCTTT. It encodes CASSLGRGHMNTEAFF. This chain uses TRBV7-9 with TRBJ1-1, with a weak D call TRBD1 (6 bases). The germline gives CDR1 SEHNR, CDR2 FQNEAQ (reference sequence). CDR3 length equals 16 residues. V was clipped by 1 base and J by 0 bases, with 12 bases between them.

A word on this clonotype: A much larger clone sits a single nucleotide away, making a read error possible. This sequence joins TRBV27 and TRBJ2-1; D may be TRBD1 or TRBD2 (5 bases each). The CDR3 runs 15 residues. V was pared by 5 bases and J by 2 bases, with 13 bases between. Germline assignment: CDR1 MNHEY and CDR2 SMNVEV (reference sequence). CDR3 sequence (DNA): TGTGCCAGCAGTCCCGGGACCCATCCCTACAATGAGCAGTTCTTC. It is translated as CASSPGTHPYNEQFF.